A selection of T cell receptor beta chains follows, all from one sample in a study of T-cell reconstitution after alpha-beta-depleted transplantation in children. TCRdb used MiXCR to reprocess the PCR reads, holding one entry per CDR3 protein. Here the sample spans about 640,000 distinct CDR3 sequences, roughly 13% being singletons. Sequencing used PBMCs, mostly from graft donor cells, obtained 360 days after TCRalphabeta/CD19-depleted stem cell transplant. The origin of the receptors is a male patient between 5 and 17 years old who had a stem cell transplant for acute myeloid leukemia, so the T cells may come from the graft donor. Each CDR3 is given with its conserved first and last residue. D genes are given only for firm matches. Only some rows state a clone size, as once, few, many or a class for expanded clones.

TGTGCCAGCTCACCACCAGCTTCGAGGGCTCGGGGCTACACCTTC	CASSPPASRARGYTF	TRBJ1-2	TRBV18	few	.
TGTGCCAGCAGCCAAGAGGTTGGAAGCACAGATACGCAGTATTTT	CASSQEVGSTDTQYF	TRBJ2-3	TRBV3-1	.	.
TGTGCCAGCAGTGCTTCCGGGACAGGGATCTACGAGCAGTACTTC	CASSASGTGIYEQYF	TRBJ2-7	TRBV25-1	.	TRBD1
TGTGCCAGCAGTTTAAGGGGGACAGGGGGCGTGGGACGCGCACGTAGTACGCAGTATTTT	CASSLRGTGGVGRARSTQYF	TRBJ2-3	TRBV28	few	TRBD1
TGTGCCAGTTCTCCTTATGCTAGCGGGCTGAACACCGGGGAGCTGTTTTTT	CASSPYASGLNTGELFF	TRBJ2-2	TRBV6-1	.	TRBD2
TGTGCCAGCAGCTTGGTAGCGGGGGGGCTCGGTGAGCAGTTCTTC	CASSLVAGGLGEQFF	TRBJ2-1	TRBV5-4	few	TRBD2
TGTGCCAGCAGTTACGGGACTAGCGTCTCCTACGAGCAGTACTTC	CASSYGTSVSYEQYF	TRBJ2-7	TRBV6-5	.	TRBD2
TGCAGTGCTAGCTTTACAGGTTCTGACGGCATTCAGTACTTC	CSASFTGSDGIQYF	TRBJ2-4	TRBV20-1	.	.
TGTGCCAACAGTCCTTTACAGGACAGGGGGCGATCATGGGAGCAGTACTTC	CANSPLQDRGRSWEQYF	TRBJ2-7	TRBV27	.	TRBD1
TGTGCCAGCAGCTCATCATTCAGCCTTAGCTCCTACAATGAGCAGTTCTTC	CASSSSFSLSSYNEQFF	TRBJ2-1	TRBV7-6	.	.
TGTGCCAGCAGCTGTCAAGTCCAGTTCTTC	CASSCQVQFF	TRBJ2-1	TRBV7-9	few	.
TGTGCCAGCAGTTACCCGGGACAGGGGGCATCAAAAAACATTCAGTACTTC	CASSYPGQGASKNIQYF	TRBJ2-4	TRBV6-5	.	TRBD1
TGTGCCAGCAGCCCGGGACTAGCTCCGTTGAGCACAGATACGCAGTATTTT	CASSPGLAPLSTDTQYF	TRBJ2-3	TRBV7-8	many	TRBD2
TGTGCCAGCAGTCTGGGACTAGCGGGAGGCCTTGCAGTCAATGAGCAGTTCTTC	CASSLGLAGGLAVNEQFF	TRBJ2-1	TRBV28	.	TRBD2
TGCGCCAGCAGCCAAGGTCTGTCAGACATCTATGGCTACACCTTC	CASSQGLSDIYGYTF	TRBJ1-2	TRBV4-3	many	.
TGCGCCAGCAGCTTGGAAGTGTTGGAGACCCAGTACTTC	CASSLEVLETQYF	TRBJ2-5	TRBV5-1	.	.
TGTGCCAGCAGCCTAGACACAGGGTCCTACGAGCAGTACTTC	CASSLDTGSYEQYF	TRBJ2-7	TRBV7-8	few	.
TGCAGTGCTTACGACAGGTGGGATGAGCAGTTCTTC	CSAYDRWDEQFF	TRBJ2-1	TRBV20-1	few	.
TGTGCCAGCAGTCCTGTGCTAGCGGGAGCTAATGAGCAGTTCTTC	CASSPVLAGANEQFF	TRBJ2-1	TRBV12-3/TRBV12-4	many	TRBD2
TGTGCCAGCAGTTTAAGTCCTGGTGCTAGCGTAACCTACGAGCAGTACTTC	CASSLSPGASVTYEQYF	TRBJ2-7	TRBV12-3/TRBV12-4	few	.
TGTGCCAGCAGTTTCCTGACCACTAGCGGGAGGGCCCTCATGAAGACCCAGTACTTC	CASSFLTTSGRALMKTQYF	TRBJ2-5	TRBV28	.	TRBD2
TGTGCCAGCAGCATATACAGGGGCACTGAAGCTTTCTTT	CASSIYRGTEAFF	TRBJ1-1	TRBV7-9	.	TRBD1
TGTGCCAGCAGCCCCCACTGGGACCCCGGGGAGCTGTTTTTT	CASSPHWDPGELFF	TRBJ2-2	TRBV28	few	.
TGTGCCAGCAGGCTAGCGGGAGAGGATACGCAGTATTTT	CASRLAGEDTQYF	TRBJ2-3	TRBV28	many	TRBD2
TGTGCCAGCAGCTTAGGTTACGATACGCAGTATTTT	CASSLGYDTQYF	TRBJ2-3	TRBV7-3	.	.
TGTGCCAGCAGCGTGCAACCGGAGTATAATTCACCCCTCCACTTT	CASSVQPEYNSPLHF	TRBJ1-6	TRBV9	many	.
TGCGCCAGCAGTCCCCGGGCGGCGCCCCCCCCAGATACGCAGTATTTT	CASSPRAAPPPDTQYF	TRBJ2-3	TRBV23-1	.	.
TGTGCCAGCAGTCCCGGAGGCAGAGCCAAAAACATTCAGTACTTC	CASSPGGRAKNIQYF	TRBJ2-4	TRBV28	.	.
TGTGCCAGCAGTGATTTTCAGGTCAATGAGCAGTTCTTC	CASSDFQVNEQFF	TRBJ2-1	TRBV2	many	.
TGCAGTGCGAAGGTGATCCAAGAGACCCAGTACTTC	CSAKVIQETQYF	TRBJ2-5	TRBV20-1	.	.
TGTGCCACCAGTGATCGCGCCTATGGGCGACGGGAGACCCAGTACTTC	CATSDRAYGRRETQYF	TRBJ2-5	TRBV24-1	.	.
TGTGCCAGCAGCCCGACAGCTCAGAGCTCTGGAAACACCATATATTTT	CASSPTAQSSGNTIYF	TRBJ1-3	TRBV28	many	.
TGTGCCAGCAGCTGGTATCGGGGAACCTACTACGAGCAGTACTTC	CASSWYRGTYYEQYF	TRBJ2-7	TRBV7-9	.	.
TGCAGCGTCGCTAGTTCCACAGATACGCAGTATTTT	CSVASSTDTQYF	TRBJ2-3	TRBV29-1	many	.
TGCAGCGTTGCCGGGACAGGGGGCTGGTACGAGCAGTACTTC	CSVAGTGGWYEQYF	TRBJ2-7	TRBV29-1	.	TRBD1
TGTGCCAGCGTAACAGGCGGGGGGGGCGGAGAGACCCAGTACTTC	CASVTGGGGGETQYF	TRBJ2-5	TRBV7-2	many	TRBD2
TGTGCCAGCAGTTACTGGGCGGGAGATTCCAATGAGCAGTTCTTC	CASSYWAGDSNEQFF	TRBJ2-1	TRBV6-5	.	TRBD2
TGTGCCTGGATAGCGGGTGCGGCGCTGTACTTC	CAWIAGAALYF	TRBJ2-1	TRBV30	few	TRBD2
TGTGCCAGCAGCCAAGAGATCTGGGATCAGGGGGAGCAGTACTTC	CASSQEIWDQGEQYF	TRBJ2-7	TRBV3-1	.	.
TGCGCCAGCAGCCAAGGGGTTCGTAGCGGGAGCTCCTACGAGCAGTACTTC	CASSQGVRSGSSYEQYF	TRBJ2-7	TRBV4-3	once	TRBD2
TGTGCCAGCAGTTTCCAGAGCGGGAGCTTCCAGGATGAGCAGTTCTTC	CASSFQSGSFQDEQFF	TRBJ2-1	TRBV27	.	TRBD2
TGTGCCAGCAGTTTTACAGAGGGAAACACCATATATTTT	CASSFTEGNTIYF	TRBJ1-3	TRBV28	many	.
TGCAGTGCTAGAGGCCCAGCGCCGAACACCGGGGAGCTGTTTTTT	CSARGPAPNTGELFF	TRBJ2-2	TRBV20-1	few	.